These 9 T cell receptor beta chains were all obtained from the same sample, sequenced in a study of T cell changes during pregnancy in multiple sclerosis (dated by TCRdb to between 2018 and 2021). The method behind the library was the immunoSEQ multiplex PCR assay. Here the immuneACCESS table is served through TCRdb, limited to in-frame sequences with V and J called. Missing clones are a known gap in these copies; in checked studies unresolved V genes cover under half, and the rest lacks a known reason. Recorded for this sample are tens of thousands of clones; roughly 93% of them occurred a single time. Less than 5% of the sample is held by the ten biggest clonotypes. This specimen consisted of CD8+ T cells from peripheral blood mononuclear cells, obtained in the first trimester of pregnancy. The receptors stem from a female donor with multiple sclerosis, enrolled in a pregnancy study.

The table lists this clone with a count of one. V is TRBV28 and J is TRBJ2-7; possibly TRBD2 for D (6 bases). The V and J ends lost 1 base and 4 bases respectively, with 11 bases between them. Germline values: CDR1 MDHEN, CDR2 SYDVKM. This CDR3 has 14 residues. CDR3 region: CASSLLGTSYEQYF. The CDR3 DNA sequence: TGTGCCAGCAGTTTATTAGGGACTTCATACGAGCAGTACTTC.

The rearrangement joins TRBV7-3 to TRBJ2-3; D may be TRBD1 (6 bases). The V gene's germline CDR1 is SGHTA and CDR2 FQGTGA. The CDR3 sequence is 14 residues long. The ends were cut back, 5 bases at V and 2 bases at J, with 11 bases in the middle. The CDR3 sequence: CASSPGHSTDTQYF. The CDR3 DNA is TGTGCCAGCAGCCCGGGACACTCCACAGATACGCAGTATTTT. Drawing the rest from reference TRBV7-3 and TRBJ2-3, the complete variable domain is GAGVSQTPSNKVTEKGKYVELRCDPISGHTALYWYRQSLGQGPEFLIYFQGTGAADDSGLPNDRFFAVRPEGSVSTLKIQRTERGDSAVYLCASSPGHSTDTQYFGPGTRLTVL.

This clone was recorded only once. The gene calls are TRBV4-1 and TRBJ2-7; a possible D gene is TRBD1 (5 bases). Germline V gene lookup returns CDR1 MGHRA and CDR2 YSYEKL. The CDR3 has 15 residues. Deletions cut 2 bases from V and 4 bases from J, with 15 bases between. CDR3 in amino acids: CASSQSGAGNYEQYF. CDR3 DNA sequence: TGCGCCAGCAGCCAAAGTGGGGCAGGGAATTACGAGCAGTACTTC.

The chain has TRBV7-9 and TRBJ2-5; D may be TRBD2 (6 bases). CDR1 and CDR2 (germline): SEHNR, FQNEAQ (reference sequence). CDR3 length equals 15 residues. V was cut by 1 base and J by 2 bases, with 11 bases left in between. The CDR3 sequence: CASSLGGTPQETQYF. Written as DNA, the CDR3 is TGTGCCAGCAGCTTAGGCGGGACTCCGCAAGAGACCCAGTACTTC.

The CDR3 DNA is TGTGCCAGCAGCCATAATAGCGGGAGGCAAAACAATGAGCAGTTCTTC. It is translated as CASSHNSGRQNNEQFF. The rearrangement uses TRBV11-2 and TRBJ2-1, with 10 bases identical to TRBD2. Trimming cost V 5 bases and J 5 bases; bases outside gene matches: 9. Germline CDR1 reads SGHAT; CDR2 reads FQNNGV. CDR3 size: 16 residues.

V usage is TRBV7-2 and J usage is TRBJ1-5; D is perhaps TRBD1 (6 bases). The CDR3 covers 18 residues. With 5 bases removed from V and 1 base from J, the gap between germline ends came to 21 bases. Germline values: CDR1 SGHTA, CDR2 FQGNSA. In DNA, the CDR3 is TGTGCCAGCAGCCTCAACAGGGTCGGTGCGTTGAGCAATCAGCCCCAGCATTTT. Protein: CASSLNRVGALSNQPQHF.

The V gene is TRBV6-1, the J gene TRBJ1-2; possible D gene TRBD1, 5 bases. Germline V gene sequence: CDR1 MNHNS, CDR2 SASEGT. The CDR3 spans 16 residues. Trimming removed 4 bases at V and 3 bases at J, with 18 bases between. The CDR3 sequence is CASSVDSLIMDYGYTF. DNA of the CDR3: TGTGCCAGCAGTGTCGACAGCCTTATTATGGACTATGGCTACACCTTC.

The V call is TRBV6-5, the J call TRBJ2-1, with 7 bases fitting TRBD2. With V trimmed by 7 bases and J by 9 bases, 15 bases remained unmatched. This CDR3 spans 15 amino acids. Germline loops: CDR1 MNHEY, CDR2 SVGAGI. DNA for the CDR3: TGTGCCAGCATCCCGACTAGGGCTAGCGGTAGTGAGCAGTTCTTC. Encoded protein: CASIPTRASGSEQFF.

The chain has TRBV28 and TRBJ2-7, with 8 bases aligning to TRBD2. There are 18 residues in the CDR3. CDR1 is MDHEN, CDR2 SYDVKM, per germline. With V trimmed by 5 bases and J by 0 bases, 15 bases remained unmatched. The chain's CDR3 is CASSTPPQLAASSYEQYF. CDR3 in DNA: TGTGCCAGCAGTACCCCTCCCCAACTAGCGGCCAGCTCCTACGAGCAGTACTTC.